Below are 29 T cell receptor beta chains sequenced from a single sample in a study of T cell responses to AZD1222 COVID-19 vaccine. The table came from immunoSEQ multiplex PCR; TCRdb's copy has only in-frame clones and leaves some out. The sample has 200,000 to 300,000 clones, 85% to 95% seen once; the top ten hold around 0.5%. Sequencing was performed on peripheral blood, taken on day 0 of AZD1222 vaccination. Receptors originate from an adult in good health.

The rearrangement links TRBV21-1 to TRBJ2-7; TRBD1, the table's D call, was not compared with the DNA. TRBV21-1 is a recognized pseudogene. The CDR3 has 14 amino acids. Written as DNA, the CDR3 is TGTGCCAGCAGCAAAGAGGTAAACAGCTACGAGCAGTACTTC. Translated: CASSKEVNSYEQYF.

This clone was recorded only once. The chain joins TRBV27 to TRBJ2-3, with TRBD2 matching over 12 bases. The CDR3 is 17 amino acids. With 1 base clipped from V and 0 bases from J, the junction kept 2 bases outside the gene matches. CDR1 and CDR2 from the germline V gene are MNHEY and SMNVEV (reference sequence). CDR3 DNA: TGTGCCAGCAGTTTATTTGGACTAGCGGGAAGCACAGATACGCAGTATTTT. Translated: CASSLFGLAGSTDTQYF.

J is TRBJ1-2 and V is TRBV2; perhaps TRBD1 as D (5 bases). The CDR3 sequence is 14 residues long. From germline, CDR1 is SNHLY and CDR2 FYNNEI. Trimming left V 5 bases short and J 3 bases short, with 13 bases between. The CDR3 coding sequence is TGTGCCAGCAGTTACTTAGGCAGGGACTATGGCTACACCTTC. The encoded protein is CASSYLGRDYGYTF.

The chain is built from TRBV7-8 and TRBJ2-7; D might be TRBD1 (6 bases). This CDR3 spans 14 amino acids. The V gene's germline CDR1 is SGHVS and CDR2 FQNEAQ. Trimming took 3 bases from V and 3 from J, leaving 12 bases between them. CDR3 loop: CASSFTQGHYEQYF. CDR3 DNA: TGTGCCAGCAGCTTTACGCAGGGACACTACGAGCAGTACTTC.

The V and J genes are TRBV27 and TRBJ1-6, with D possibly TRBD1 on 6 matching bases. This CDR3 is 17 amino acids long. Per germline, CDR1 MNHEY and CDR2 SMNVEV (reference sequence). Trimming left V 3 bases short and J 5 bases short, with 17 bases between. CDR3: CASSFARGGADNSPLHF. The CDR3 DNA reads TGTGCCAGCAGTTTCGCTCGCGGGGGCGCGGATAATTCACCCCTCCACTTT.

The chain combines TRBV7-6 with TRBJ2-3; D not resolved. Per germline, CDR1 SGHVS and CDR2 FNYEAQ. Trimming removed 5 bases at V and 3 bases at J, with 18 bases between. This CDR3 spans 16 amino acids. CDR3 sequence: CASSPGGRALTDTQYF. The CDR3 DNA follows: TGTGCCAGCAGCCCCGGTGGCAGAGCTTTAACAGATACGCAGTATTTT.

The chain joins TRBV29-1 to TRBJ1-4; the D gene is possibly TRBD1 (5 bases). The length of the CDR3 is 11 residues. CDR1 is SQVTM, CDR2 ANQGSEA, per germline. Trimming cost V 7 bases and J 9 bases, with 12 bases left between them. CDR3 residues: CSARGAQKLFF. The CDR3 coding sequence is TGCAGCGCTAGGGGTGCGCAAAAACTGTTTTTT.

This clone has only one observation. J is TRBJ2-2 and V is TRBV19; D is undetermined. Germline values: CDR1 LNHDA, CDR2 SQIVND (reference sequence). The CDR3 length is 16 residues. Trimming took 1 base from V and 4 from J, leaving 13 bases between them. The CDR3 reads CASSIGRPSLTGELFF. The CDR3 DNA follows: TGTGCCAGTAGTATAGGTCGGCCTAGTCTCACCGGGGAGCTGTTTTTT.

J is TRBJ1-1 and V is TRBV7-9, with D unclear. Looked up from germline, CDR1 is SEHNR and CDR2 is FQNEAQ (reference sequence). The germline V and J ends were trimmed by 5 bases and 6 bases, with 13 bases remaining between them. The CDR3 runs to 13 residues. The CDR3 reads CASSATLEAEAFF. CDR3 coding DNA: TGTGCCAGCAGCGCCACCTTGGAGGCTGAAGCTTTCTTT.

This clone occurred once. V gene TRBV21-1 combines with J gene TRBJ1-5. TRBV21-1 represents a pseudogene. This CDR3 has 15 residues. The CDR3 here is CASSIGTRCNQPQHF. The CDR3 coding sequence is TGTGCCAGCAGCATTGGGACCCGTTGCAATCAGCCCCAGCATTTT.

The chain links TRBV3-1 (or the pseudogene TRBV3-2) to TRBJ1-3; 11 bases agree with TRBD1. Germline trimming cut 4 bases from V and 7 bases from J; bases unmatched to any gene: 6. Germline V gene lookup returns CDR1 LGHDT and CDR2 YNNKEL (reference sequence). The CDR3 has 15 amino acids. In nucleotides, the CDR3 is TGTGCCAGCAGCCTCGGACAGGGGGCCGTGAACACCATATATTTT. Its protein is CASSLGQGAVNTIYF.

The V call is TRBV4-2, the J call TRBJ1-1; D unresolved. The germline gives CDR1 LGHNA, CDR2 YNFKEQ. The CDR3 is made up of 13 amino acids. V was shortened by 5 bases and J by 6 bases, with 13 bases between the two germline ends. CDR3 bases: TGTGCCAGCAGCGAACGGGCTGGGGCTGAAGCTTTCTTT. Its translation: CASSERAGAEAFF.

DNA for the CDR3: TGTGCCAGCAAAAGGGGGGGGAGCACAGATACGCAGTATTTT. Its translation: CASKRGGSTDTQYF. The V call is TRBV2, the J call TRBJ2-3, with D perhaps matching TRBD2 (7 bases). CDR3 size: 14 residues. V lost 7 bases and J 0 bases, leaving 11 bases between the germline ends. Germline CDR1 SNHLY, CDR2 FYNNEI.

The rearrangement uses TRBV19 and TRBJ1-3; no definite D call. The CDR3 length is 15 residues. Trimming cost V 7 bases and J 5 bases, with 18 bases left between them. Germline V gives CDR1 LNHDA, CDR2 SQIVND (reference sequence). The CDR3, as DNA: TGTGCCAGTACTGAAAAGGGTCCTCGAAGAAACACCATATATTTT. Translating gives CASTEKGPRRNTIYF.

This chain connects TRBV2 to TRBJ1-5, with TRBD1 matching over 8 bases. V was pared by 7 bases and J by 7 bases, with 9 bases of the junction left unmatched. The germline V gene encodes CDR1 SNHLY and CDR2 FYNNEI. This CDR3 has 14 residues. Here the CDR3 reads CASTPGQGGQPQHF. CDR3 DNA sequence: TGTGCCAGCACCCCCGGACAGGGAGGCCAGCCCCAGCATTTT.

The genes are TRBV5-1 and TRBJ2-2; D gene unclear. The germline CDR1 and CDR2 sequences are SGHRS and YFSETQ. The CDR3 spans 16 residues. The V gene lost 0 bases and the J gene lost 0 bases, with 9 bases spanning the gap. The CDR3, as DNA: TGCGCCAGCAGCTTGGCCAGTAGGGCGAACACCGGGGAGCTGTTTTTT. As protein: CASSLASRANTGELFF. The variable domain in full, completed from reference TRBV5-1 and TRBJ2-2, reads KAGVTQTPRYLIKTRGQQVTLSCSPISGHRSVSWYQQTPGQGLQFLFEYFSETQRNKGNFPGRFSGRQFSNSRSEMNVSTLELGDSALYLCASSLASRANTGELFFGEGSRLTVL.

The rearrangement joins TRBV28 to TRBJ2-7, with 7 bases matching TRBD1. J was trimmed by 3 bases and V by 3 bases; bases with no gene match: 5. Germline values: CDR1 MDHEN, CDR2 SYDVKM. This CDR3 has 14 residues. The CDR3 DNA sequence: TGTGCCAGCAGTTTGCCAGGGGGATTCTACGAGCAGTACTTC. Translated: CASSLPGGFYEQYF.

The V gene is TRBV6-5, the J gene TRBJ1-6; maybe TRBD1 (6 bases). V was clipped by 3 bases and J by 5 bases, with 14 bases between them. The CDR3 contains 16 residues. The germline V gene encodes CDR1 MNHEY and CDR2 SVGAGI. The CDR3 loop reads CASSYSGQINNSPLHF. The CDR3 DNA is TGTGCCAGCAGTTATTCCGGACAGATAAATAATTCACCCCTCCACTTT.

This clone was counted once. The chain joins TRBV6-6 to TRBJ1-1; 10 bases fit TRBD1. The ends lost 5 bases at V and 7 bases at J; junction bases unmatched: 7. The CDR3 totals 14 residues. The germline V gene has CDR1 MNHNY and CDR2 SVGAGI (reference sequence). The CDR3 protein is CASSARQGANEAFF. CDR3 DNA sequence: TGTGCCAGCAGTGCCCGACAGGGGGCGAATGAAGCTTTCTTT.

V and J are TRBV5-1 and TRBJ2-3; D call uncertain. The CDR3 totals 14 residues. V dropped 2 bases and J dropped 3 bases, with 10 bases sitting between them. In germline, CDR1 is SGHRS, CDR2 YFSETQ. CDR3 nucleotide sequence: TGCGCCAGCAGCTTAAGGGCCGGGACAGATACGCAGTATTTT. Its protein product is CASSLRAGTDTQYF.

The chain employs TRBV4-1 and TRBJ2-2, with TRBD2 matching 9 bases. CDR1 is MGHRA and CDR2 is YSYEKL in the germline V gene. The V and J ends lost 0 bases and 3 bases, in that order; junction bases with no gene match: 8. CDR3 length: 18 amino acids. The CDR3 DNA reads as TGCGCCAGCAGCCAAGACTTACCGCTAGCGGGATACACCGGGGAGCTGTTTTTT. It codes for CASSQDLPLAGYTGELFF.

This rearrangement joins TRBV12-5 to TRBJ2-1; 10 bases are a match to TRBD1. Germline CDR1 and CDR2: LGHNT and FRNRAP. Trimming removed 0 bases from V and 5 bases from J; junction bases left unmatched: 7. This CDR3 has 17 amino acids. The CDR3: CASGLVLTGTGDNEQFF. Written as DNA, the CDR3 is TGTGCTAGTGGTTTGGTCCTAACCGGGACAGGGGACAATGAGCAGTTCTTC.

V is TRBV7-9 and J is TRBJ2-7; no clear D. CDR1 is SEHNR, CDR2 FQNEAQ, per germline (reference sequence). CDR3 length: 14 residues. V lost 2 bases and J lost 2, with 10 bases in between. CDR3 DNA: TGTGCCAGCAGCTTAACAGCTGGAACCTACGAGCAGTACTTC. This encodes CASSLTAGTYEQYF.

CDR3 in amino acids: CASSFRALAKNIQYF. The CDR3 region has the DNA TGTGCCAGCAGCTTCAGGGCCCTAGCCAAAAACATTCAGTACTTC. The chain carries TRBV7-2 and TRBJ2-4; tentatively, D is TRBD1 (5 bases). V was pared by 3 bases and J by 0 bases, with 9 bases between. The CDR3 covers 15 residues. CDR1 is SGHTA and CDR2 is FQGNSA in the germline V gene.

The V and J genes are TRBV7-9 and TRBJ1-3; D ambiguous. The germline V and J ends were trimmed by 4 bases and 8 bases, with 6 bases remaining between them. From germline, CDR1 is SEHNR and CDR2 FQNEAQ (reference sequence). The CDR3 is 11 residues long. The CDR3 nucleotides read TGTGCCAGCAGCTCCTCCGACACCATATATTTT. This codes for CASSSSDTIYF.

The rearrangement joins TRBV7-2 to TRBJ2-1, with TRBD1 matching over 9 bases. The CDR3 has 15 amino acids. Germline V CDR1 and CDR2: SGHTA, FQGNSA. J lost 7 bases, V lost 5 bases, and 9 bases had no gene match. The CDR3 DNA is TGTGCCAGCAGCCGGGACAGGGAGATTCGGAATGAGCAGTTCTTC. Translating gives CASSRDREIRNEQFF.

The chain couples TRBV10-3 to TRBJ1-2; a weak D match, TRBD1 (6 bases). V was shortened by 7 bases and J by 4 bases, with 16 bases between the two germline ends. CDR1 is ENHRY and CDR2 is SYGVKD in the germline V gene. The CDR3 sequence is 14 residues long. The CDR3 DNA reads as TGTGCCATCACACCGGGACAATCTGGCTATGGCTACACCTTC. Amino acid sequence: CAITPGQSGYGYTF.

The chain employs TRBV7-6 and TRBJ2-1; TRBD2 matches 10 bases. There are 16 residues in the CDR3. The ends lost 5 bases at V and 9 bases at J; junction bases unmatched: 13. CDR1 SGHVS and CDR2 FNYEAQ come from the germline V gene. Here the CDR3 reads CASSPPAGGLIGEQFF. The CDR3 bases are TGTGCCAGCAGCCCGCCAGCGGGAGGGCTTATTGGTGAGCAGTTCTTC.

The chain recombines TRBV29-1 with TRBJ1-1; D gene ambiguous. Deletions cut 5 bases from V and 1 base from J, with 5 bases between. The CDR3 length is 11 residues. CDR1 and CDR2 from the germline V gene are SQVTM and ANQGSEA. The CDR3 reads CSVPRNTEAFF. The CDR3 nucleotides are TGCAGCGTTCCCAGGAACACTGAAGCTTTCTTT.